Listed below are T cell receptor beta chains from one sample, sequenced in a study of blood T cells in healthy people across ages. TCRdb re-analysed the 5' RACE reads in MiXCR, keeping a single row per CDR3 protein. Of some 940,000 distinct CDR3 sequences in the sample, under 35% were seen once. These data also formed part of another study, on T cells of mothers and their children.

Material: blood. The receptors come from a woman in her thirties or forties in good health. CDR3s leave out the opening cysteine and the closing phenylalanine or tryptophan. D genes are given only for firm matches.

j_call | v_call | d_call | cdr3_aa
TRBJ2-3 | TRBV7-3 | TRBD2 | ASSFGGGGTDTQY
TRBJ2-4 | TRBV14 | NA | ASSPNLGFNIQY
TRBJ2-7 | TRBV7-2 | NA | ASSFRDTLYEQY
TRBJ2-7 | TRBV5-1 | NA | ASSRVAGTYEQY
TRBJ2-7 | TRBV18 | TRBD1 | ASSRNRGESYEQY
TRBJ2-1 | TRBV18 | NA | ASSPPSVNKQF
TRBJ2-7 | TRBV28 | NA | ASSWGIYEQY
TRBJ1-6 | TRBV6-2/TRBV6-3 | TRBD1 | ASSDTGGYSPLH
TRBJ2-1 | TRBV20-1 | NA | SARADVTPEQF
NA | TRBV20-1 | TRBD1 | SARDARDSQETQF
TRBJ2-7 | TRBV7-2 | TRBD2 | ASSPLAAGLYEQY
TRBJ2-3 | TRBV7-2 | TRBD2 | ASSPRLAVTDTQY
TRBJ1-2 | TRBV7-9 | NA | ASSLARQLGYT
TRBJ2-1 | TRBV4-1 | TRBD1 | ASSRPPGTGNFNEQF
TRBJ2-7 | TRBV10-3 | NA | AISEGYEQY
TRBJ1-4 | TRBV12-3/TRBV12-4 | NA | ASSWRSNEKLF
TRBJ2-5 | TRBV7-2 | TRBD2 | ASSLMSSGVGTQY
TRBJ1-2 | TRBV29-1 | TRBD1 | SVAPGQGRGYT
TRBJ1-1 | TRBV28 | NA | ASSWTQLEAF